Shown below are 6 T cell receptor beta chains from a single sample sequenced in a study of T-cell reconstitution after alpha-beta-depleted transplantation in children (TCRdb year 2016). Per the publication, the treatment or condition label means: allogeneic hematopoietic cell transplantation with graft depleted of TCRalphabeta T cells and CD19 B cells. Library construction relied on PCR. TCRdb records Illumina HiSeq 2500 as the sequencer. To normalize quantification of the TCRbeta repertoire, the TCR libraries were built with molecular barcoding that relied on unique molecular identifiers. TCRdb redid the processing of the public reads, applying fastp at Q25 and MiXCR, and retained in-frame beta chains. Under each unique CDR3 protein, matching rows form one entry showing the most common genes and DNA. The sample records 750,000 to 950,000 distinct CDR3 sequences, about 16% of which are singletons. The leading ten clones occupy about 5% of the sample.

Here the sequenced sample was PBMCs, mostly from graft donor cells, taken 360 days after TCRalphabeta/CD19-depleted stem cell transplant. These receptors came from a male patient aged 10-17 years who had a stem cell transplant for acute lymphoblastic leukemia, so the T cells may come from the graft donor.

Only a few counts were recorded for this clonotype. This chain uses TRBV7-3 with TRBJ2-2; D might be TRBD2 (6 bases). Trimming pared 5 bases from V and 10 bases from J, leaving 14 bases between. The CDR3 runs 13 residues. Germline CDR1 SGHTA, CDR2 FQGTGA. DNA of the CDR3: TGTGCCAGCAGCCGGGACCGGAGGGCGGAGCTGTTTTTT. Protein: CASSRDRRAELFF.

This clonotype was counted at least ten times. This sequence joins TRBV7-2 and TRBJ2-3, with unresolved D. V was clipped by 4 bases and J by 8 bases, with 13 bases between them. CDR3 length: 13 amino acids. The germline V gene has CDR1 SGHTA and CDR2 FQGNSA. The CDR3 region has the DNA TGTGCCAGCAGCTCCGCTTCCAGGTCTACGCAGTATTTT. This gives the protein CASSSASRSTQYF.

In this sample, this clonotype turned up a few times. The chain couples TRBV5-1 to TRBJ2-3; D is uncertain. Germline V gene data show CDR1 as SGHRS and CDR2 as YFSETQ. Trimming removed 4 bases at V and 1 base at J, with 16 bases between. The CDR3 covers 16 residues. The CDR3 protein is CASSPKTALGTDTQYF. The CDR3 DNA reads as TGCGCCAGCAGCCCCAAGACTGCTCTAGGCACAGATACGCAGTATTTT.

The sample holds a few counts of this clonotype. This chain uses TRBV12-3 or TRBV12-4 with TRBJ1-1; D remains unclear. V lost 5 bases and J 11 bases, leaving 9 bases between the germline ends. The CDR3 runs 10 residues. The CDR3 sequence is CASSLRWAFF. In DNA form, the CDR3 reads TGTGCCAGCAGTCTAAGGTGGGCTTTCTTT.

The CDR3 region is CASSELGSLGSYEQYF. The CDR3 DNA sequence: TGTGCCAGCAGTGAATTGGGGTCCCTCGGCTCCTACGAGCAGTACTTC. The chain has TRBV25-1 and TRBJ2-7; D not resolved. The V and J ends lost 1 base and 0 bases respectively, with 13 bases between them. Germline assignment: CDR1 MGHDK and CDR2 SYGVNS. This CDR3 region has 16 residues.

This clonotype has more than one count but fewer than ten. The chain combines TRBV7-2 with TRBJ2-4, with 7 bases that match TRBD2. The CDR3 runs to 15 residues. V trimming: 4 bases; J trimming: 2 bases; junction bases outside the gene matches: 5. Germline CDR1 reads SGHTA; CDR2 reads FQGNSA. The CDR3, as DNA: TGTGCCAGCAGCTCCTGGGAGGGGACCAAAAACATTCAGTACTTC. It yields the protein CASSSWEGTKNIQYF. The full variable domain, its missing parts supplied by reference TRBV7-2 and TRBJ2-4, is GAGVSQSPSNKVTEKGKDVELRCDPISGHTALYWYRQSLGQGLEFLIYFQGNSAPDKSGLPSDRFSAERTGGSVSTLTIQRTQQEDSAVYLCASSSWEGTKNIQYFGAGTRLSVL.